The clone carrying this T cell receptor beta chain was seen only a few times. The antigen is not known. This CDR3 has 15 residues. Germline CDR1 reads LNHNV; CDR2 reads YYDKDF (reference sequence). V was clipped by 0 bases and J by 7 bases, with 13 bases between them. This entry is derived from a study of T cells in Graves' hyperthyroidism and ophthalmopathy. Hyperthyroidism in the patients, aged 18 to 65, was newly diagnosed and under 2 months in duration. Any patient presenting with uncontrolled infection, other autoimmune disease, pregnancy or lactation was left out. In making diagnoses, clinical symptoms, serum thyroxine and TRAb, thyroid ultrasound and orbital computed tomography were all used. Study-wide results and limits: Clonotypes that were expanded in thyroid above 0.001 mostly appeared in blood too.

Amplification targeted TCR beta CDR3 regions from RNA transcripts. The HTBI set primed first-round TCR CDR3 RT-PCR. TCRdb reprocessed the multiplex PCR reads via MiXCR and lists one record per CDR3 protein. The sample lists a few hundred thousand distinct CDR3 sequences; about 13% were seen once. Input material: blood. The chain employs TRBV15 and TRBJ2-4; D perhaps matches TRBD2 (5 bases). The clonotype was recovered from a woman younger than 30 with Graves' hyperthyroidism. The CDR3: CATSRDRPTSNIQYF. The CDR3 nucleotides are TGTGCCACCAGCAGAGATCGTCCCACTAGTAACATTCAGTACTTC.